This TCR beta chain was captured in a study of T cell repertoires in cytomegalovirus infection. Study information: Signatures in public TCR beta sequences pointed to both CMV infection and matching HLA type. Study-level findings and limits: Using cumulative public TCR beta family frequency, the authors identified those who carried CMV together with the relevant HLA. Dominating the ex vivo response were HLA-C-restricted CMV-specific TCR beta clonotypes.

CDR3 size: 14 residues. With 6 bases removed from V and 3 bases from J, the gap between germline ends came to 12 bases. Germline V lookup: CDR1 SNHLY, CDR2 FYNNEI. TCRdb recomputed calls from the reads with MiXCR, one row per CDR3 protein. Counted here are around 450,000 distinct CDR3 sequences, over 9% occurring once; the ten biggest clones make up about a tenth. With respect to this clonotype: Its matching antigen is unknown.

The J gene is TRBJ2-4, the V gene TRBV2; a possible D gene is TRBD1 (6 bases). The sequence was collected from a human donor in good health (CMV status not recorded). Some clones in this sample may be carry-over from other donors' samples. The source material was PBMCs. The CDR3 loop reads CASRHRVGKNIQYF. CDR3 in DNA: TGTGCCAGCAGGCACAGGGTTGGCAAAAACATTCAGTACTTC.